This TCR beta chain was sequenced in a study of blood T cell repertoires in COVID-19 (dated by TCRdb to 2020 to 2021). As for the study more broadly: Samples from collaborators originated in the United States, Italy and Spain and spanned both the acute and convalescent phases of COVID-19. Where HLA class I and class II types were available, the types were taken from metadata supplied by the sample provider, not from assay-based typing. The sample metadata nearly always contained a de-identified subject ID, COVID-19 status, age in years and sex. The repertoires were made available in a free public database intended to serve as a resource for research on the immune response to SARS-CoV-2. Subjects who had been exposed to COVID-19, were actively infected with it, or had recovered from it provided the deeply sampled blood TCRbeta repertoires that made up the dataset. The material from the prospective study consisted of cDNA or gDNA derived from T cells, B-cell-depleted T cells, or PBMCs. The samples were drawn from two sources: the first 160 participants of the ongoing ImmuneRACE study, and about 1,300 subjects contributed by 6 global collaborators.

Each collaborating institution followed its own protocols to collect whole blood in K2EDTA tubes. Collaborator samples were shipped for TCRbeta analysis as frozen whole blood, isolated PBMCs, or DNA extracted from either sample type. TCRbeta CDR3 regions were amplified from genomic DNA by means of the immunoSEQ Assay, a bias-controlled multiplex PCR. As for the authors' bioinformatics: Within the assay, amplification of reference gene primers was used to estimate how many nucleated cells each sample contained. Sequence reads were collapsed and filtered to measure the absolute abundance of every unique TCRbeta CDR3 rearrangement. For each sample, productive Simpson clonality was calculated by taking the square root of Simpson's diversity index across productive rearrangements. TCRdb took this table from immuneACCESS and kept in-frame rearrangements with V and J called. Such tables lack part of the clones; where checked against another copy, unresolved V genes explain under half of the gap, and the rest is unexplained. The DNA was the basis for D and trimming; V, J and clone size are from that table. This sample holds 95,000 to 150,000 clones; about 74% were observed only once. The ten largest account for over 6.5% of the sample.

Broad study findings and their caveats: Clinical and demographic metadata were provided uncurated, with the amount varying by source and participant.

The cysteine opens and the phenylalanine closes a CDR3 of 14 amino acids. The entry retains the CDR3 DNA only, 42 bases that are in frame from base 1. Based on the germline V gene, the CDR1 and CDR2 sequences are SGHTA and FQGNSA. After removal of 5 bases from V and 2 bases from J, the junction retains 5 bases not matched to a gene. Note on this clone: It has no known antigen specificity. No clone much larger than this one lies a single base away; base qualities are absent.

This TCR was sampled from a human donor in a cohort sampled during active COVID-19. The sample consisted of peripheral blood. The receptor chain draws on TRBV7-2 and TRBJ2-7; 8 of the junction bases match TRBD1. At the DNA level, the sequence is TGTGCCAGCAGCCCACAGACAGGGGCCTACGAGCAGTACTTC. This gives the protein CASSPQTGAYEQYF.